These 18 T cell receptor beta chains originate from one sample sequenced in a study of T-cell memory formation after mild COVID-19. TCRdb redid the calling of the 5' RACE reads with MiXCR, one entry per CDR3 protein. The table lists some 270,000 distinct CDR3 sequences, 15% of them singletons, with 2.1% in the top ten. The sample comprised PBMCs or a T cell subset sorted from them (not recorded which). These receptors were collected from an adult woman who had mild COVID-19 (a few samples of this study predate the infection). Cell type and time point are not known.

As DNA, the CDR3 is TGTGCCAGCAGCCCGGGCAGGGGCTATGGCTACACCTTC. This gives the protein CASSPGRGYGYTF. This sequence joins TRBV12-3 or TRBV12-4 and TRBJ1-2; tentatively, D is TRBD1 (6 bases). Trimming stripped 6 bases from V and 4 bases from J, with 12 bases between. This CDR3 comprises 13 residues.

The chain uses TRBV5-1 and TRBJ2-2, with D possibly TRBD1 on 5 matching bases. The CDR3 is made up of 15 amino acids. Trimming stripped 3 bases from V and 0 bases from J, with 9 bases between. Germline values: CDR1 SGHRS, CDR2 YFSETQ. CDR3 region: CASSSQGPNTGELFF. For the CDR3, the DNA is TGCGCCAGCAGCTCTCAGGGTCCGAACACCGGGGAGCTGTTTTTT.

The rearrangement uses TRBV10-3 and TRBJ2-2; possibly TRBD1 for D (6 bases). The V gene's germline CDR1 is ENHRY and CDR2 SYGVKD. V shed 2 bases and J shed 3 bases, with 10 bases lying between them. The CDR3 is made up of 15 amino acids. The CDR3 nucleotides are TGTGCCATCAGTGAGAATGCAGGGGACACCGGGGAGCTGTTTTTT. Amino acid sequence: CAISENAGDTGELFF.

This clonotype was detected many times. V usage is TRBV7-9 and J usage is TRBJ1-1; D is unresolved. CDR1 and CDR2 from the germline V gene are SEHNR and FQNEAQ (reference sequence). The CDR3 covers 13 residues. V was clipped by 6 bases and J by 1 base, with 9 bases between them. This CDR3 reads CASSIIGNTEAFF. The CDR3 nucleotides are TGTGCCAGCAGTATTATAGGGAACACTGAAGCTTTCTTT.

J is TRBJ1-1 and V is TRBV7-6; maybe TRBD1 (5 bases). Germline V CDR1 and CDR2: SGHVS, FNYEAQ. CDR3 length: 15 amino acids. Trimming pared 4 bases from V and 6 bases from J, leaving 18 bases between. CDR3 bases: TGTGCCAGCAGCTCCCTAGCCGGGACGGGCTCTGAAGCTTTCTTT. Its protein is CASSSLAGTGSEAFF. Full variable domain (remainder filled in from reference TRBV7-6 and TRBJ1-1): GAGVSQSPRYKVTKRGQDVALRCDPISGHVSLYWYRQALGQGPEFLTYFNYEAQQDKSGLPNDRFSAERPEGSISTLTIQRTEQRDSAMYRCASSSLAGTGSEAFFGQGTRLTVV.

The chain links TRBV6-5 to TRBJ1-5; D is unclear. CDR1 MNHEY and CDR2 SVGAGI come from the germline V gene. CDR3 size: 14 residues. Trimming cost V 0 bases and J 6 bases, with 9 bases left between them. CDR3: CASSYSGRSQPQHF. Here the CDR3 DNA reads TGTGCCAGCAGTTACTCAGGGAGGAGTCAGCCCCAGCATTTT.

The chain carries TRBV5-1 and TRBJ2-7; the D gene is possibly TRBD1 (6 bases). CDR1 is SGHRS and CDR2 is YFSETQ in the germline V gene. V lost 4 bases, J lost 1 base, and 12 bases lay in between. This CDR3 is 14 amino acids long. CDR3 nucleotide sequence: TGCGCCAGCAGCACCGACGGACAGTCCTACGAGCAGTACTTC. This translates into CASSTDGQSYEQYF.

J is TRBJ2-5 and V is TRBV12-3 or TRBV12-4, with 9 bases fitting TRBD2. The V segment lost 6 bases and the J segment 2 bases; nucleotides outside the gene matches: 4. This CDR3 spans 14 amino acids. CDR3 region: CASSPSGVQETQYF. The CDR3 DNA is TGTGCCAGCAGCCCTAGCGGGGTTCAAGAGACCCAGTACTTC.

V is TRBV20-1 and J is TRBJ2-3; D is possibly TRBD1 (5 bases). The germline gives CDR1 DFQATT, CDR2 SNEGSKA (reference sequence). The CDR3 covers 13 residues. The V gene lost 2 bases and the J gene lost 4 bases, with 10 bases spanning the gap. CDR3 in DNA: TGCAGTGCTAGATTTCAGGGCCCAGATACGCAGTATTTT. This translates into CSARFQGPDTQYF.

The chain uses TRBV7-2 and TRBJ1-1; D possibly corresponds to TRBD1 (5 bases). The CDR3 contains 14 residues. V was pared by 3 bases and J by 0 bases, with 8 bases between. CDR1 SGHTA and CDR2 FQGNSA come from the germline V gene. DNA for the CDR3: TGTGCCAGCAGCTTGGCGACAGTGAACACTGAAGCTTTCTTT. Its protein is CASSLATVNTEAFF.

This chain connects TRBV9 to TRBJ1-2; TRBD1 is a possible D gene (6 bases). V lost 3 bases to trimming and J lost 10 bases, with 16 bases between them. The CDR3 runs 13 residues. Per the germline V gene, CDR1 is SGDLS and CDR2 is YYNGEE. The CDR3 coding sequence is TGTGCCAGCAGCGCCGCGTCCCAGGGGACCTACACCTTC. It specifies CASSAASQGTYTF.

This clonotype was counted ten times or more. The rearrangement uses TRBV2 and TRBJ1-1; D may be TRBD1 (6 bases). CDR3 length: 14 residues. In germline, CDR1 is SNHLY, CDR2 FYNNEI. V was cut by 5 bases and J by 8 bases, with 18 bases left in between. The CDR3: CASSPRTASHEAFF. The CDR3, as DNA: TGTGCCAGCAGTCCCCGGACAGCCTCCCACGAAGCTTTCTTT.

This clonotype has a handful of counts. The chain joins TRBV7-9 to TRBJ1-1; TRBD1 is a possible D gene (5 bases). Between the trimmed V and J ends, which lost 5 bases and 0 bases, there was a span of 13 bases. In germline, CDR1 is SEHNR, CDR2 FQNEAQ (reference sequence). This CDR3 is built from 15 residues. The chain's CDR3 is CASSTLDNMNTEAFF. DNA of the CDR3: TGTGCCAGCAGCACCCTGGACAATATGAACACTGAAGCTTTCTTT.

This clonotype turned up a few times. The gene calls are TRBV5-1 and TRBJ1-1, with D perhaps TRBD1 (5 bases). The V and J ends lost 4 bases and 6 bases respectively, with 16 bases between them. The CDR3 runs 14 residues. Germline CDR1 SGHRS, CDR2 YFSETQ. The DNA of the CDR3 is TGCGCCAGCAGCCCGGAAAGGGGAATGGCTGAAGCTTTCTTT. It yields the protein CASSPERGMAEAFF.

Only a few counts were recorded for this clonotype. The rearrangement joins TRBV5-1 to TRBJ2-1; 13 bases align to TRBD2. Germline V CDR1 and CDR2: SGHRS, YFSETQ. Trimming took 4 bases from V and 4 from J; bases not matched to a gene: 5. The CDR3 is 16 residues long. The CDR3 coding sequence is TGCGCCAGCAGCACCCCACTAGCGGGGGGGTACAATGAGCAGTTCTTC. Translated: CASSTPLAGGYNEQFF.

The sample holds a few counts of this clonotype. This chain links TRBV11-2 with TRBJ2-4; 7 bases match TRBD1. The CDR3 covers 14 residues. The ends lost 4 bases at V and 7 bases at J; junction bases unmatched: 7. CDR1 SGHAT and CDR2 FQNNGV come from the germline V gene. The CDR3 DNA reads TGTGCCAGCAGCTCCCGGGACAGTAAGAACATTCAGTACTTC. It specifies CASSSRDSKNIQYF.

This clonotype was seen a few times. This chain links TRBV7-2 with TRBJ2-2, with D perhaps TRBD1 (6 bases). Trimming pared 2 bases from V and 7 bases from J, leaving 11 bases between. The length of the CDR3 is 14 residues. Germline lookup yields CDR1 SGHTA and CDR2 FQGNSA. As DNA, the CDR3 is TGTGCCAGCAGCTTACAGGGGTCGGGCGGGGAGCTGTTTTTT. Its translation is CASSLQGSGGELFF.

This clonotype was picked up a small number of times. The chain employs TRBV6-5 and TRBJ1-1, with D perhaps TRBD1 (5 bases). The V end was cut by 3 bases, the J end by 0 bases, with 17 bases between. The germline CDR1 and CDR2 sequences are MNHEY and SVGAGI. This CDR3 contains 17 residues. This CDR3 reads CASSYSGLWGVNTEAFF. The CDR3 DNA follows: TGTGCCAGCAGTTATTCGGGGCTCTGGGGAGTGAACACTGAAGCTTTCTTT.